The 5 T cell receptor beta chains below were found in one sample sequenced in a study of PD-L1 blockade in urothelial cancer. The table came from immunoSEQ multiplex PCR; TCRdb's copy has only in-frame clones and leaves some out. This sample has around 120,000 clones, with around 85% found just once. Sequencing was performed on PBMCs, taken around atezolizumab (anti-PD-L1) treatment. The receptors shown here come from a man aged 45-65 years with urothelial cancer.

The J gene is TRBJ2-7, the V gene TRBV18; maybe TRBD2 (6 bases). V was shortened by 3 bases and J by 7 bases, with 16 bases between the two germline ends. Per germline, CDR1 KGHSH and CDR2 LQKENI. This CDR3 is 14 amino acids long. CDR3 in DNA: TGTGCCAGCTCACCGGGACTTGGACGAGGGGAGCAGTACTTC. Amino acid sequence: CASSPGLGRGEQYF.

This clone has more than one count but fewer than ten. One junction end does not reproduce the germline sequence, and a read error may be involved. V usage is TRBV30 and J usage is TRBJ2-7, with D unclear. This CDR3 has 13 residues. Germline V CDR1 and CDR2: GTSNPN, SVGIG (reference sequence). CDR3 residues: CVWSVLSSYEQYF. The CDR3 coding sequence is TGTGTCTGGAGTGTACTGAGCTCCTACGAGCAGTACTTC.

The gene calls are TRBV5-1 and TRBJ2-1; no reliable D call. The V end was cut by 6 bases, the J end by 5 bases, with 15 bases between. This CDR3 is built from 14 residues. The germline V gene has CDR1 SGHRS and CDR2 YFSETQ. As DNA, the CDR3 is TGCGCCAGCACCCCGGGTCCCGCTAACAATGAGCAGTTCTTC. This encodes CASTPGPANNEQFF. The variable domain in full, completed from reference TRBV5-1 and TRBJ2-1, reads KAGVTQTPRYLIKTRGQQVTLSCSPISGHRSVSWYQQTPGQGLQFLFEYFSETQRNKGNFPGRFSGRQFSNSRSEMNVSTLELGDSALYLCASTPGPANNEQFFGPGTRLTVL.

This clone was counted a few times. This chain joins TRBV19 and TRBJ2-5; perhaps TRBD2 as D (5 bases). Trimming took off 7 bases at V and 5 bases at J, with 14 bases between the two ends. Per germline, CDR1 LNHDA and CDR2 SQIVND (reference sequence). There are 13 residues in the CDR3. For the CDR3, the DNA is TGTGCCAGTAACCCAGCGGTAGGGGAGACCCAGTACTTC. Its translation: CASNPAVGETQYF. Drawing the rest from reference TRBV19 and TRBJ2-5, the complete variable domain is DGGITQSPKYLFRKEGQNVTLSCEQNLNHDAMYWYRQDPGQGLRLIYYSQIVNDFQKGDIAEGYSVSREKKESFPLTVTSAQKNPTAFYLCASNPAVGETQYFGPGTRLLVL.

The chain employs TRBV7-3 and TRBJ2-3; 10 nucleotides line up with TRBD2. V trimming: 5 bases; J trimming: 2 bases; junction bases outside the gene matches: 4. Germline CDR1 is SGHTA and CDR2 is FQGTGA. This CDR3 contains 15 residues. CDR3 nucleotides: TGTGCCAGCAGCCACACTAGCGGGATCACAGATACGCAGTATTTT. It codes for CASSHTSGITDTQYF.